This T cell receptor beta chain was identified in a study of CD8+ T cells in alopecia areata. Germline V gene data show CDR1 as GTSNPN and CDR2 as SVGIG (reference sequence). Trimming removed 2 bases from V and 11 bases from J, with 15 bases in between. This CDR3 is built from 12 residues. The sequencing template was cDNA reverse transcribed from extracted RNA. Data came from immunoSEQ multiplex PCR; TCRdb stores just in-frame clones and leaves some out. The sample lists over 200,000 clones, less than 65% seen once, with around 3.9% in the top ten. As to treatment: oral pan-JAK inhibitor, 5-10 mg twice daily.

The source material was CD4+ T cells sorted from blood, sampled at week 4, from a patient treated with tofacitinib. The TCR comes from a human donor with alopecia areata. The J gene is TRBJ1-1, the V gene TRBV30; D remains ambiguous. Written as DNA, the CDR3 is TGTGCCTGGAGTAGACTAAGGGTCGGGGCTTTCTTT. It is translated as CAWSRLRVGAFF.